This is a list of T cell receptor beta chains from one sample in a study of cytomegalovirus exposure and HLA in healthy donors. Generated by immunoSEQ multiplex PCR, the TCRdb table keeps only in-frame clones and is missing some. This table holds approximately 150,000 clones, roughly four fifths found once. The source material was PBMCs. The receptors shown here come from a man between 35 and 55 years old in good health and CMV-seronegative. CDR3s include the opening cysteine and the closing phenylalanine or tryptophan. D genes are given only for firm matches. Rows may omit the clone size; those that give it use once, few, many or a size class.

length: 17; J: TRBJ2-1; V: TRBV7-8; D: TRBD1; size: -; DNA: TGTGCCAGCAGCTTAGAGTCCGCAGGGGGTTGGTCCGATGAGCAGTTCTTC; CDR3: CASSLESAGGWSDEQFF
length: 14; J: TRBJ2-2; V: TRBV10-3; D: -; size: -; DNA: TGTGCCATCAGCGAACCCCGGGGGACCGGGGAGCTGTTTTTT; CDR3: CAISEPRGTGELFF
length: 13; J: TRBJ2-3; V: TRBV18; D: -; size: -; DNA: TGTGCCAGCTCACCACCGTATACAGATACGCAGTATTTT; CDR3: CASSPPYTDTQYF
length: 16; J: TRBJ1-3; V: TRBV5-1; D: -; size: -; DNA: TGCGCCAGCAGCTTGTCGGCCGGGGGGCTTGGAAACACCATATATTTT; CDR3: CASSLSAGGLGNTIYF
length: 16; J: TRBJ2-1; V: TRBV6-6; D: TRBD2; size: -; DNA: TGTGCCAGCAGTTACTCCCGGACTAGCTCCTACAATGAGCAGTTCTTC; CDR3: CASSYSRTSSYNEQFF
length: 14; J: TRBJ1-1; V: TRBV5-4; D: TRBD1; size: few; DNA: TGTGCCAGCAGCGAGACAGGGATGAACACTGAAGCTTTCTTT; CDR3: CASSETGMNTEAFF
length: 12; J: TRBJ2-7; V: TRBV2; D: -; size: few; DNA: TGTGCCAGCAGTGAACCGTGGGCCGAGCAGTACTTC; CDR3: CASSEPWAEQYF
length: 15; J: TRBJ2-2; V: TRBV6-5; D: TRBD1; size: few; DNA: TGTGCCAGCAAGAGGGAAGGGGGCGCGACCGGGGAGCTGTTTTTT; CDR3: CASKREGGATGELFF
length: 14; J: TRBJ1-4; V: TRBV30; D: -; size: -; DNA: TGTGCCTGGAGTGTACTAGGGACTAATGAAAAACTGTTTTTT; CDR3: CAWSVLGTNEKLFF
length: 14; J: TRBJ1-5; V: TRBV15; D: -; size: -; DNA: TGTGCCACCAGCAGAGATCGGTTAGCTCAGCCCCAGCATTTT; CDR3: CATSRDRLAQPQHF
length: 12; J: TRBJ2-3; V: TRBV7-9; D: -; size: -; DNA: TGTGCCAGCAGCTTTGCAGGGGATACGCAGTATTTT; CDR3: CASSFAGDTQYF
length: 16; J: TRBJ1-1; V: TRBV21-1; D: -; size: -; DNA: TGTGCCAGCAGCAAAGACGAGGTGGGAGAGAACACTGAAGCTTTCTTT; CDR3: CASSKDEVGENTEAFF
length: 14; J: TRBJ1-2; V: TRBV7-2; D: -; size: -; DNA: TGTGCCAGCAGTAGCTTCAGGTTGACGGGGGGCTACACCTTC; CDR3: CASSSFRLTGGYTF
length: 14; J: TRBJ1-3; V: TRBV28; D: -; size: medium-sized; DNA: TGTGCCAGCAATGAGGGCACCTCTGGAAACACCATATATTTT; CDR3: CASNEGTSGNTIYF
length: 16; J: TRBJ2-3; V: TRBV9; D: TRBD2; size: few; DNA: TGTGCCAGCACACCGGGGGGGCCGTTGAGCACAGATACGCAGTATTTT; CDR3: CASTPGGPLSTDTQYF
length: 12; J: TRBJ2-7; V: TRBV6-5; D: -; size: -; DNA: TGTGCCACCCTTAGGGGTCCCAACGAGCAGTACTTC; CDR3: CATLRGPNEQYF
length: 14; J: TRBJ2-7; V: TRBV18; D: TRBD1; size: -; DNA: TGTGCCAGCTCACTAAGGGACAGGAACTACGAGCAGTACTTC; CDR3: CASSLRDRNYEQYF